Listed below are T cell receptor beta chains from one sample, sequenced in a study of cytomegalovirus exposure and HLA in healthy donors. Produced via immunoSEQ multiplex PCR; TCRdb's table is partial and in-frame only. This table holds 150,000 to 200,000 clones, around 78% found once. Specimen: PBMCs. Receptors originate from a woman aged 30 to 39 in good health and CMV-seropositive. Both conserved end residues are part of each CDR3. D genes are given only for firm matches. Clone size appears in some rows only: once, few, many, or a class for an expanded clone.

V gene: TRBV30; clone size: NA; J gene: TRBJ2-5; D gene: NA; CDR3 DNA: TGTGCCTGGAGTGTGTGGGCAGGAGGGGGCTTAGAGACCCAGTACTTC; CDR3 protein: CAWSVWAGGGLETQYF
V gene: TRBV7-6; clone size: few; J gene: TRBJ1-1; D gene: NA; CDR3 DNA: TGTGCCAGCAGCTCGGGACATCTGAACACTGAAGCTTTCTTT; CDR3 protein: CASSSGHLNTEAFF
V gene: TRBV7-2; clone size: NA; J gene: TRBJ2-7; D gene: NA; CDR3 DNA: TGTGCCAACGAGTTTGCAGGGTGGGCGCACTACTACGAGCAGTACTTC; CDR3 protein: CANEFAGWAHYYEQYF
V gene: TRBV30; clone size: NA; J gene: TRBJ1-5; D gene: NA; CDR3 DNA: TGTGCCTGGACCACGGGGGGGGTGGTTGGCAATCAGCCCCAGCATTTT; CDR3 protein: CAWTTGGVVGNQPQHF
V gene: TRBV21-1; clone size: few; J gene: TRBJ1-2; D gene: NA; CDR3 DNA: TGTGCCAGCAGCAAAGAAACAGGGACAGCTAACTATGGCTACACCTTC; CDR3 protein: CASSKETGTANYGYTF
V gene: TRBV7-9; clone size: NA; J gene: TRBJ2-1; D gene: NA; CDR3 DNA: TGTGCCAGCAGCCCGCCCGGGGGTGAGCAGTTCTTC; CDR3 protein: CASSPPGGEQFF
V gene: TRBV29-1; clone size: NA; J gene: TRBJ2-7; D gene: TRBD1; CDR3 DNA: TGCAGCGTTGAGGACAGGCTCTCCTACGAGCAGTACTTC; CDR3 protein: CSVEDRLSYEQYF
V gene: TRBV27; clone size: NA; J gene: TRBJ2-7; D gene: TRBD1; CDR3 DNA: TGTGCCAGCAGTCGACAGGGGTCCTACGAGCAGTACTTC; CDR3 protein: CASSRQGSYEQYF
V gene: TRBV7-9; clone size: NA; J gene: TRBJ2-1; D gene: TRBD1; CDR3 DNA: TGTGCCAGCAGCTTACCGGGTCGACAGGGGTGGTTCTTC; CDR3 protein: CASSLPGRQGWFF
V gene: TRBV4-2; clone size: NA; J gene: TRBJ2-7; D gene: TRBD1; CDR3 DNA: TGTGCCAGCAGCCAACCGGACAGGGAGGACTACGAGCAGTACTTC; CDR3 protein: CASSQPDREDYEQYF
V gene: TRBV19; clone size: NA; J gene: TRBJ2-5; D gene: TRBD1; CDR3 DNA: TGTGCCAGTAGTACCCACAGGGGACAAGAGACCCAGTACTTC; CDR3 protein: CASSTHRGQETQYF
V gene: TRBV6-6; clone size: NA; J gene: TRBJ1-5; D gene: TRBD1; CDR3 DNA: TGTGCCAGCAGTTACTCGGTGGACAGGTTGGATCATTTT; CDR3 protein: CASSYSVDRLDHF
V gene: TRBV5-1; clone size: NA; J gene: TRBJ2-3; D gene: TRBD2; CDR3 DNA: TGCGCCAGCAGGGTCGGGGGGGAAGATACGCAGTATTTT; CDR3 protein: CASRVGGEDTQYF
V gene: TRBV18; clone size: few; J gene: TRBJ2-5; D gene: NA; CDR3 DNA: TGTGCCAGCTCCGAGCAGGTTGGTGGGGAGACCCAGTACTTC; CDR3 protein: CASSEQVGGETQYF
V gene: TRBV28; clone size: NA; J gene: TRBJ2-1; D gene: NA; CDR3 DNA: TGTGCCAGCAGTCCTACTGTGACAGAGTACAATGAGCAGTTCTTC; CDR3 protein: CASSPTVTEYNEQFF
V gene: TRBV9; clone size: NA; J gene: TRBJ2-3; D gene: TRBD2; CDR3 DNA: TGTGCCAGCAGCGTAGGTGCGGGGGGGGGCACAGATACGCAGTATTTT; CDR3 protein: CASSVGAGGGTDTQYF
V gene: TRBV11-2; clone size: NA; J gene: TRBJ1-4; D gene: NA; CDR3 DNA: TGTGCCAGCAGCTCACTACTCCCCCACATTAATGAAAAACTGTTTTTT; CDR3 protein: CASSSLLPHINEKLFF
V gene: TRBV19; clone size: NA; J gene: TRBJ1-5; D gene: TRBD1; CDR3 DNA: TGTGCCAGTAGTGAACAGGGGAGTCAGCCCCAGCATTTT; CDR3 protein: CASSEQGSQPQHF
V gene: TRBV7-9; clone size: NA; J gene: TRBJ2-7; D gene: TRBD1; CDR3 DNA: TGTGCCAGCAGCTTTCCAGACAGGGGGTACGAGCAGTACTTC; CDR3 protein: CASSFPDRGYEQYF
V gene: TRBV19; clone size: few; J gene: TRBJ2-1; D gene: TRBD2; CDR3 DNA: TGTGCCAGTAATAAGCGGGGCCTCTCCTACAATGAGCAGTTCTTC; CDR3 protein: CASNKRGLSYNEQFF